This TCR beta chain is from a study of blood T cell repertoires in COVID-19. CDR3 size: 19 residues. Germline V lookup: CDR1 LNHDA, CDR2 SQIVND (reference sequence). The J segment lost 0 bases and the V segment lost 7 bases, leaving 18 bases of the junction unmatched. Using immunoSEQ multiplex PCR, the repertoire was profiled, and TCRdb retains in-frame clones only, with some absent. This sample carries around 140,000 clones, around 86% of them seen once, and the ten largest clones take around 2.3%. Source material: peripheral blood. V and J are TRBV19 and TRBJ2-3, with 8 bases matching TRBD2. This receptor was identified in a middle-aged man with active COVID-19. The CDR3 DNA reads as TGTGCCAGTACCACAAGGTTAGGCAGGCGGGGGGTCAGCACAGATACGCAGTATTTT. Translated, it gives CASTTRLGRRGVSTDTQYF.